The 13 T cell receptor beta chains below were found in one sample sequenced in a study of shared clonotypes between healthy human individuals. Positive CCR7 selection of CD45RO-negative cells yielded the naive CD8 cells, and terminally differentiated effector memory CD45RA+ cells were excluded. Data came from immunoSEQ multiplex PCR; TCRdb stores just in-frame clones and leaves some out. The sample shows hundreds of thousands of clones, approximately 95% of them seen only once. Sequenced input: naive CD8+ T cells sorted from blood. These receptors were collected from a woman in her thirties in good health.

As to this clone: At the DNA level, this CDR3 is encoded by other sequences in the same sample as well. This chain joins TRBV6-5 and TRBJ1-3; no definite D call. The CDR3 consists of 14 residues. Germline loops: CDR1 MNHEY, CDR2 SVGAGI. The germline V and J ends were trimmed by 1 base and 0 bases, with 4 bases remaining between them. CDR3 region: CASSYYSSGNTIYF. As DNA, the CDR3 is TGTGCCAGCAGTTACTACTCCTCTGGAAACACCATATATTTT.

The chain links TRBV5-1 to TRBJ1-3, with a weak D call TRBD1 (5 bases). Trimming cost V 4 bases and J 4 bases, with 15 bases left between them. This CDR3 contains 15 residues. CDR1 and CDR2 (germline): SGHRS, YFSETQ. CDR3 region: CASSKDGGVGNTIYF. In nucleotides, the CDR3 is TGCGCCAGCAGCAAGGACGGGGGTGTCGGAAACACCATATATTTT.

The rearrangement uses TRBV6-5 and TRBJ1-1; D is unresolved. Germline-derived CDR1 and CDR2 are MNHEY and SVGAGI. Trimming pared 0 bases from V and 6 bases from J, leaving 14 bases between. This CDR3 has 15 amino acids. The DNA of the CDR3 is TGTGCCAGCAGTTACTCGAGTAGGTTCCCCCCTGAAGCTTTCTTT. It specifies CASSYSSRFPPEAFF.

The chain employs TRBV28 and TRBJ2-3; D is ambiguous. CDR1 and CDR2 from the germline V gene are MDHEN and SYDVKM. The V gene lost 1 base and the J gene lost 4 bases, with 9 bases spanning the gap. CDR3 size: 14 residues. Here the CDR3 DNA reads TGTGCCAGCAGTTTATCTAGTGTCGCAGATACGCAGTATTTT. Encoded protein: CASSLSSVADTQYF.

The count of this clone is one. The V and J genes are TRBV5-3 and TRBJ2-4; D is unresolved. TRBV5-3 has ORF status, its function being uncertain. Trimming cost V 4 bases and J 0 bases, with 14 bases left between them. The CDR3 is 16 residues long. Here the CDR3 DNA reads TGTGCCAGAAGCCCGGTGGAATTTCTAGCCAAAAACATTCAGTACTTC. This codes for CARSPVEFLAKNIQYF.

V gene TRBV5-1 combines with J gene TRBJ2-1, with a weak D call TRBD1 (6 bases). This CDR3 has 17 amino acids. Trimming pared 3 bases from V and 0 bases from J, leaving 16 bases between. Germline V gene data show CDR1 as SGHRS and CDR2 as YFSETQ. CDR3 in amino acids: CASSSYRDTVSYNEQFF. The CDR3 coding sequence is TGCGCCAGCAGCTCGTACCGGGACACCGTCTCCTACAATGAGCAGTTCTTC.

This sequence joins TRBV4-1 and TRBJ2-4; a weak D match, TRBD1 (5 bases). The CDR3 loop spans 14 amino acids. Trimming pared 2 bases from V and 5 bases from J, leaving 10 bases between. The germline gives CDR1 MGHRA, CDR2 YSYEKL. In DNA, the CDR3 is TGCGCCAGCAGCCAACCGATAGGGGAAAACATTCAGTACTTC. It encodes CASSQPIGENIQYF.

This sequence joins TRBV6-1 and TRBJ2-7; the match to TRBD1 covers 10 bases. Germline V gene sequence: CDR1 MNHNS, CDR2 SASEGT. The CDR3 sequence is 15 residues long. V dropped 2 bases and J dropped 5; count of bases not matched to a gene: 6. The CDR3 DNA follows: TGTGCCAGCAGTGAATTAGGACAGGGGGTCCACGAGCAGTACTTC. Translation: CASSELGQGVHEQYF.

The gene calls are TRBV27 and TRBJ1-1; 7 positions match TRBD1. After removal of 5 bases from V and 7 bases from J, the junction contained 7 bases not matched to a gene. In germline, CDR1 is MNHEY, CDR2 SMNVEV (reference sequence). This CDR3 comprises 13 residues. The CDR3 loop is CASSPGGTVEAFF. The DNA for the CDR3 is TGTGCCAGCAGTCCAGGGGGGACGGTTGAAGCTTTCTTT.

The CDR3 nucleotides read TGCGCCAGCAGCTTTGGGACTAGCGGCTACAATGAGCAGTTCTTC. As protein: CASSFGTSGYNEQFF. The chain recombines TRBV5-1 with TRBJ2-1, with 11 positions matching TRBD2. Per the germline V gene, CDR1 is SGHRS and CDR2 is YFSETQ. V lost 2 bases, J lost 3 bases, and 1 base stayed unmatched. This CDR3 spans 15 amino acids.

The chain employs TRBV14 and TRBJ2-2; 8 positions match TRBD1. Trimming removed 8 bases from V and 2 bases from J; junction bases left unmatched: 1. The CDR3 sequence is 13 residues long. Germline CDR1 reads SGHDN; CDR2 reads FVKESK. CDR3 DNA: TGTGCCAGCGGACAGGGAAACACCGGGGAGCTGTTTTTT. This sequence encodes CASGQGNTGELFF.

This clone was found once. The chain is built from TRBV7-9 and TRBJ2-7; either TRBD1 or TRBD2 may supply D (5 bases each). Germline V gene sequence: CDR1 SEHNR, CDR2 FQNEAQ (reference sequence). The CDR3 sequence is 16 residues long. Trimming took 4 bases from V and 1 from J, leaving 17 bases between them. Written as DNA, the CDR3 is TGTGCCAGCAGCTCCACCGGGACGTACCAATCCTACGAGCAGTACTTC. It translates to CASSSTGTYQSYEQYF.

In this sample, this clone turned up once. The V and J genes are TRBV7-9 and TRBJ1-1; D gene uncertain. CDR1 SEHNR and CDR2 FQNEAQ come from the germline V gene (reference sequence). The V end was cut by 6 bases, the J end by 2 bases, with 13 bases between. The CDR3 is made up of 14 amino acids. CDR3 residues: CASRYIKENTEAFF. The CDR3 coding sequence is TGTGCCAGCAGGTACATCAAGGAAAACACTGAAGCTTTCTTT.